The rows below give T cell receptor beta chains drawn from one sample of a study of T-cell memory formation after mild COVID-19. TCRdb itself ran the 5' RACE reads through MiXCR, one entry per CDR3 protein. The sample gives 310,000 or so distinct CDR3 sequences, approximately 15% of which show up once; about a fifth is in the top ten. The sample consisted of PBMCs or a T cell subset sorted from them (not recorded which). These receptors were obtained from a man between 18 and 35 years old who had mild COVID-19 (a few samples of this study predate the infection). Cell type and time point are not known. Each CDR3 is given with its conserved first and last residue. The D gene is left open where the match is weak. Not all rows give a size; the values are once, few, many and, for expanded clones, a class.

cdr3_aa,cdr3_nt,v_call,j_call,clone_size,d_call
CASSEHLGAEQYF,TGTGCCAGCAGCGAACATCTGGGTGCCGAGCAGTACTTC,TRBV7-3,TRBJ2-7,few,.
CSVGAGYEQYF,TGCAGCGTTGGCGCGGGCTACGAGCAGTACTTC,TRBV29-1,TRBJ2-7,few,.
CSVEEREAFF,TGCAGCGTTGAAGAACGTGAAGCTTTCTTT,TRBV29-1,TRBJ1-1,.,.
CATSALETQYF,TGTGCCACCAGTGCCCTGGAGACCCAGTACTTC,TRBV24-1,TRBJ2-5,.,.
CASSSGPNYGYTF,TGCGCCAGCAGCTCGGGCCCTAACTATGGCTACACCTTC,TRBV5-1,TRBJ1-2,few,.
CASSHSGTGNTEAFF,TGTGCCAGCAGCCACTCCGGGACAGGGAACACTGAAGCTTTCTTT,TRBV3-1,TRBJ1-1,.,TRBD1
CASSQVGTVQETQYF,TGTGCCAGCAGTCAAGTCGGGACGGTTCAAGAGACCCAGTACTTC,TRBV6-5,TRBJ2-5,.,.
CASSSGGDQPQHF,TGTGCCAGCAGCTCAGGTGGGGATCAGCCCCAGCATTTT,TRBV7-9,TRBJ1-5,few,.
CASGLVQTGGTYEQYF,TGTGCTAGTGGTTTGGTGCAGACAGGGGGGACCTACGAGCAGTACTTC,TRBV12-5,TRBJ2-7,few,TRBD1
CASSYWGGENSPLHF,TGTGCCAGCAGTTATTGGGGGGGCGAAAATTCACCCCTCCACTTT,TRBV6-5,TRBJ1-6,.,.
CASTPAVNTEAFF,TGTGCCAGCACCCCGGCAGTGAACACTGAAGCTTTCTTT,TRBV9,TRBJ1-1,few,.
CASSDPGHSNTEAFF,TGTGCCAGCAGTGACCCCGGGCACAGTAACACTGAAGCTTTCTTT,TRBV27,TRBJ1-1,.,.
CASSQITGTHSYNEQFF,TGTGCCAGCAGTCAAATTACAGGGACGCACTCCTACAATGAGCAGTTCTTC,TRBV6-6,TRBJ2-1,few,.
CASSPPVNTEAFF,TGTGCCAGCTCACCACCGGTGAACACTGAAGCTTTCTTT,TRBV18,TRBJ1-1,many,.
CASSSDSFPDTQYF,TGCGCCAGCAGCTCGGACAGTTTCCCAGATACGCAGTATTTT,TRBV5-1,TRBJ2-3,.,.
CASSPSSTDTQYF,TGTGCCAGCAGCCCTTCTAGCACAGATACGCAGTATTTT,TRBV7-9,TRBJ2-3,many,.
CASSQETGSNQPQHF,TGTGCCAGCAGCCAAGAGACAGGGTCGAATCAGCCCCAGCATTTT,TRBV4-2,TRBJ1-5,few,TRBD1
CASSLAVRSDLITDTQYF,TGTGCCAGCAGTTTAGCAGTTCGGTCCGACCTTATAACAGATACGCAGTATTTT,TRBV27,TRBJ2-3,few,.
CSVGKAKSFYEQYF,TGCAGCGTTGGGAAGGCAAAGTCCTTCTACGAGCAGTACTTC,TRBV29-1,TRBJ2-7,once,.
CASSRAEGTGRNEQFF,TGTGCCAGCAGCCGCGCCGAAGGGACAGGGCGGAATGAGCAGTTCTTC,TRBV6-5,TRBJ2-1,few,TRBD1
CASSPQGAGLGYEQYF,TGCGCCAGCAGCCCTCAGGGGGCGGGGCTGGGCTACGAGCAGTACTTC,TRBV4-1,TRBJ2-7,.,TRBD1
CSAPTENNSPLHF,TGCAGTGCTCCGACAGAAAATAATTCACCCCTCCACTTT,TRBV20-1,TRBJ1-6,.,.
CASSPTRTGGGNQPQHF,TGTGCCAGCAGTCCCACACGGACAGGGGGCGGCAATCAGCCCCAGCATTTT,TRBV7-2,TRBJ1-5,few,TRBD1
CASSWVMGGGTDTQYF,TGTGCCAGCAGCTGGGTCATGGGCGGGGGCACAGATACGCAGTATTTT,TRBV5-6,TRBJ2-3,few,.
CATSRDQNQPQHF,TGTGCCACCAGCAGAGATCAGAATCAGCCCCAGCATTTT,TRBV15,TRBJ1-5,many,.
CASSTGGSYEQYF,TGCGCCAGCAGCACGGGGGGCTCCTACGAGCAGTACTTC,TRBV5-1,TRBJ2-7,many,TRBD2
CASSPLTGGLETQYF,TGCGCCAGCAGCCCCCTGACAGGGGGGTTGGAGACCCAGTACTTC,TRBV5-1,TRBJ2-5,many,TRBD1
CASSPKGLVQETQYF,TGTGCCAGCAGCCCGAAAGGACTAGTTCAAGAGACCCAGTACTTC,TRBV6-5,TRBJ2-5,many,TRBD2
CASSATGMYGGYTF,TGTGCCAGCAGTGCGACAGGGATGTATGGTGGCTACACCTTC,TRBV25-1,TRBJ1-2,.,TRBD1
CASSSRVPNEQFF,TGTGCCAGCAGCTCCAGGGTGCCCAATGAGCAGTTCTTC,TRBV11-3,TRBJ2-1,.,.
CASSPRDSLNSPLHF,TGTGCCAGCTCACCACGGGACAGCCTCAATTCACCCCTCCACTTT,TRBV18,TRBJ1-6,.,TRBD1
CSARDRQSEDWYNSPLHF,TGCAGTGCTAGAGATCGACAGTCGGAGGATTGGTATAATTCACCCCTCCACTTT,TRBV20-1,TRBJ1-6,.,.
CASSQDRLARNIQYF,TGCGCCAGCAGCCAAGATCGTCTAGCTCGTAACATTCAGTACTTC,TRBV4-3,TRBJ2-4,many,.
CSASAVAEMNTEAFF,TGCAGTGCTAGTGCGGTGGCAGAGATGAACACTGAAGCTTTCTTT,TRBV20-1,TRBJ1-1,.,.
CASSIQTGGQYF,TGTGCCAGTAGTATTCAGACAGGGGGGCAGTACTTC,TRBV19,TRBJ2-4,.,TRBD1
CASTGGGAETQYF,TGTGCCAGCACGGGCGGGGGGGCGGAGACCCAGTACTTC,TRBV7-8,TRBJ2-5,.,TRBD2
CSVEAFSGGYTDTQYF,TGCAGCGTTGAAGCCTTTAGCGGGGGTTACACAGATACGCAGTATTTT,TRBV29-1,TRBJ2-3,.,TRBD2
CASSLLSNYGYTF,TGTGCCAGCAGTTTGCTGTCTAACTATGGCTACACCTTC,TRBV12-3/TRBV12-4,TRBJ1-2,few,.
CASSLGGRGGGDTQYF,TGTGCCAGCAGCTTAGGTGGGCGGGGCGGGGGAGATACGCAGTATTTT,TRBV7-2,TRBJ2-3,.,TRBD2
CASGSGGEGNEQFF,TGTGCCAGCGGTAGCGGGGGGGAAGGGAATGAGCAGTTCTTC,TRBV12-3/TRBV12-4,TRBJ2-1,few,TRBD2
CSGGGDGEETQYF,TGCAGCGGTGGAGGGGACGGTGAAGAGACCCAGTACTTC,TRBV29-1,TRBJ2-5,.,.
CASSSSGPTYEQYF,TGTGCCAGCAGCTCCTCCGGGCCAACCTACGAGCAGTACTTC,TRBV11-2,TRBJ2-7,many,.
CASVSGPEISGTQYF,TGTGCCAGTGTCAGCGGCCCCGAGATCTCCGGGACCCAGTACTTC,TRBV12-3/TRBV12-4,TRBJ2-5,.,.
CSASLTWRGSSYEQYF,TGCAGTGCTAGTCTCACCTGGCGGGGGAGCTCCTACGAGCAGTACTTC,TRBV20-1,TRBJ2-7,few,TRBD2
CASSLPYEETQYF,TGTGCCAGCAGCTTGCCGTACGAAGAGACCCAGTACTTC,TRBV5-4,TRBJ2-5,many,.
CASSQWRAEKLFF,TGCGCCAGCAGCCAATGGCGGGCTGAAAAACTGTTTTTT,TRBV4-1,TRBJ1-4,.,.
CASSQWGAGEITDTQYF,TGTGCCAGCAGCCAATGGGGCGCGGGGGAGATCACAGATACGCAGTATTTT,TRBV4-2,TRBJ2-3,few,TRBD2
CSVEDLVGSGYTF,TGCAGCGTTGAAGATCTGGTGGGGTCTGGCTACACCTTC,TRBV29-1,TRBJ1-2,few,.